The 12 T cell receptor beta chains listed next were all sequenced from one sample in a study of a mutant IDH1 vaccine in newly diagnosed glioma. These receptors' targets are unknown. Documented time point: week 47, end of study. The investigators gave 300 ug of mutant IDH1 20-mer peptide in each vaccine dose, together with topical imiquimod. TCRdb's table, derived via immunoSEQ multiplex PCR, lists solely in-frame clones and lacks some. The table records about 36,000 clones, roughly 70% of them present only once. The specimen comprised PBMCs, sampled from a glioma patient whose treatment included an IDH1 peptide vaccine. The receptors stem from a man aged 40-49 years with glioma.

This clone was counted once. The rearrangement uses TRBV10-1 and TRBJ1-5, with TRBD1 identical over 8 bases. J lost 3 bases, V lost 6 bases, and 10 bases had no gene match. The germline gives CDR1 WNHNN, CDR2 SYGVQD (reference sequence). There are 16 residues in the CDR3. CDR3 nucleotides: TGCGCCAGCAGGATCGGGGGACAGGCCTTCAATCAGCCCCAGCATTTT. It yields the protein CASRIGGQAFNQPQHF.

The chain carries TRBV20-1 and TRBJ2-4, with D uncertain. The CDR3 consists of 11 residues. V was pared by 7 bases and J by 7 bases, with 11 bases between. Germline V gene sequence: CDR1 DFQATT, CDR2 SNEGSKA (reference sequence). This CDR3 reads CSVRTQNIQYF. The DNA of the CDR3 is TGCAGTGTTAGGACCCAGAACATTCAGTACTTC.

V usage is TRBV25-1 and J usage is TRBJ2-1, with D uncertain. V lost 8 bases, J lost 8 bases, and 13 bases lay in between. From germline, CDR1 is MGHDK and CDR2 SYGVNS. CDR3 length equals 12 residues. The chain's CDR3 is CASHGSAHEQFF. The CDR3 region has the DNA TGTGCCAGCCATGGCTCGGCCCATGAGCAGTTCTTC.

This clone was recorded a few times. The chain is built from TRBV6-6 and TRBJ1-5; D is ambiguous. Germline CDR1 and CDR2: MNHNY and SVGAGI (reference sequence). The germline V and J ends were trimmed by 7 bases and 8 bases, with 18 bases remaining between them. The CDR3 is 14 residues long. CDR3: CASTYSAVGKPQHF. The DNA of the CDR3 is TGTGCCAGCACCTACTCCGCGGTTGGTAAGCCCCAGCATTTT.

This clone was observed a few times. The V and J genes are TRBV5-5 and TRBJ1-5; 7 nucleotides match TRBD1. CDR3 length: 14 residues. With 4 bases clipped from V and 6 bases from J, the junction kept 7 bases outside the gene matches. CDR1 SGHKS and CDR2 YYEKEE come from the germline V gene (reference sequence). The DNA for the CDR3 is TGTGCCAGCAGCCGGGACAGCGGGCCTCAGCCCCAGCATTTT. Translating it yields CASSRDSGPQPQHF.

This clone was counted once. The chain is built from TRBV5-6 and TRBJ2-7, with 9 nucleotides matching TRBD1. This CDR3 spans 15 amino acids. The V gene end was trimmed by 4 bases and the J gene end by 2 bases; junction bases not matched to a gene: 7. The germline V gene encodes CDR1 SGHDT and CDR2 YYEEEE. The DNA of the CDR3 is TGTGCCAGCAGCCCAGCGGGACAGGGAGCCTACGAGCAGTACTTC. Amino acid sequence: CASSPAGQGAYEQYF.

The chain uses TRBV19 and TRBJ1-2; D perhaps matches TRBD1 (6 bases). V lost 4 bases and J lost 2, with 14 bases in between. The CDR3 has 15 amino acids. The germline V gene has CDR1 LNHDA and CDR2 SQIVND (reference sequence). CDR3 loop: CASSTMAGENYGYTF. Here the CDR3 DNA reads TGTGCCAGTAGTACAATGGCAGGGGAAAACTATGGCTACACCTTC.

This chain uses TRBV7-8 with TRBJ2-2; 7 nucleotides agree with TRBD2. The V segment lost 4 bases and the J segment 5 bases; nucleotides outside the gene matches: 10. CDR3 length: 16 residues. Germline loops: CDR1 SGHVS, CDR2 FQNEAQ. The CDR3 DNA is TGTGCCAGCAGCTCGAGTGGCGGGAGATCAACCGGGGAGCTGTTTTTT. This sequence encodes CASSSSGGRSTGELFF.

The chain carries TRBV18 and TRBJ1-4; 9 bases agree with TRBD1. V shed 5 bases and J 3 bases; nucleotides not matched to a gene: 7. Germline lookup yields CDR1 KGHSH and CDR2 LQKENI. The CDR3 is 16 amino acids. The chain's CDR3 is CASSGGTGKPNEKLFF. The CDR3, as DNA: TGTGCCAGCTCAGGAGGGACAGGGAAACCTAATGAAAAACTGTTTTTT.

The chain employs TRBV18 and TRBJ2-5, with D tentatively TRBD1 or TRBD2 (5 bases each). Germline V gene lookup returns CDR1 KGHSH and CDR2 LQKENI. The V end lost 3 bases, the J end lost 2 bases, and 16 bases lay between the germline ends. The CDR3 totals 16 residues. The CDR3: CASSPNRDGLQETQYF. The CDR3 nucleotides are TGTGCCAGCTCACCGAACCGGGACGGGCTACAAGAGACCCAGTACTTC. Full variable domain (remainder filled in from reference TRBV18 and TRBJ2-5): NAGVMQNPRHLVRRRGQEARLRCSPMKGHSHVYWYRQLPEEGLKFMVYLQKENIIDESGMPKERFSAEFPKEGPSILRIQQVVRGDSAAYFCASSPNRDGLQETQYFGPGTRLLVL.

The chain recombines TRBV27 with TRBJ1-5; 11 bases agree with TRBD1. After removal of 5 bases from V and 5 bases from J, the junction contained 11 bases not matched to a gene. From germline, CDR1 is MNHEY and CDR2 SMNVEV (reference sequence). This CDR3 is 17 amino acids long. CDR3 nucleotides: TGTGCCAGCAGTGGGACCGGGACAGGGGGTGACCATCAGCCCCAGCATTTT. Translating it yields CASSGTGTGGDHQPQHF.

This sequence joins TRBV6-1 and TRBJ1-1, with a possible D match to TRBD1 (5 bases). Germline V CDR1 and CDR2: MNHNS, SASEGT. V lost 7 bases and J 5 bases, leaving 14 bases between the germline ends. The CDR3 runs 13 residues. CDR3 protein: CASTGRGDTEAFF. DNA for the CDR3: TGTGCCAGCACCGGACGGGGGGATACTGAAGCTTTCTTT.